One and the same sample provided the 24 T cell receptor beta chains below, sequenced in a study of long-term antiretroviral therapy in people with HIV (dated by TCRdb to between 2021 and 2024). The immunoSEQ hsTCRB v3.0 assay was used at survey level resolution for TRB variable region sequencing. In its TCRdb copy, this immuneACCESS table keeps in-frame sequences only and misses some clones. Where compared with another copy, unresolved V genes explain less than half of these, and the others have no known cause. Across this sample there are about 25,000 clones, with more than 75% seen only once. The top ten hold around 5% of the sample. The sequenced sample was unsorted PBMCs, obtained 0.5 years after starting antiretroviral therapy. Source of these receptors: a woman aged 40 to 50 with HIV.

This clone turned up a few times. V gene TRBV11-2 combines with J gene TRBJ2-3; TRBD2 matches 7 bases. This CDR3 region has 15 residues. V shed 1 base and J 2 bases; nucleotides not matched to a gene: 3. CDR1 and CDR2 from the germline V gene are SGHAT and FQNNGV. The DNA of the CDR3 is TGTGCCAGCAGCTTAGGCGGGGGATTCACAGATACGCAGTATTTT. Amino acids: CASSLGGGFTDTQYF.

CDR3 protein: CASSLVSGDGYTF. As DNA, the CDR3 is TGCGCCAGCAGCTTGGTATCCGGGGACGGCTACACCTTC. V is TRBV5-1 and J is TRBJ1-2; D possibly corresponds to TRBD1 (5 bases). Trimming shortened V by 0 bases and J by 8 bases, and 11 bases separated the two germline ends. Germline CDR1 is SGHRS and CDR2 is YFSETQ. This CDR3 has 13 amino acids.

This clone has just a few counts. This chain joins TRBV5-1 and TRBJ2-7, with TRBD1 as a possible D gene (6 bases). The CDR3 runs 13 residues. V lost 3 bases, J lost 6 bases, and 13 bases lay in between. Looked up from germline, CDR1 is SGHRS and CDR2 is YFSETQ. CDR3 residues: CASSSDSSGEQYF. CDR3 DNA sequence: TGCGCCAGCAGCTCGGACAGCTCTGGCGAGCAGTACTTC.

CDR3 bases: TGTGCCAGCAGCTCCAAGACAGGGACGACATCACCCCTCCACTTT. Translation: CASSSKTGTTSPLHF. The rearrangement links TRBV7-8 to TRBJ1-6, with 7 bases fitting TRBD1. CDR1 is SGHVS and CDR2 is FQNEAQ in the germline V gene. V lost 4 bases, J lost 10 bases, and 10 bases stayed unmatched. There are 15 residues in the CDR3.

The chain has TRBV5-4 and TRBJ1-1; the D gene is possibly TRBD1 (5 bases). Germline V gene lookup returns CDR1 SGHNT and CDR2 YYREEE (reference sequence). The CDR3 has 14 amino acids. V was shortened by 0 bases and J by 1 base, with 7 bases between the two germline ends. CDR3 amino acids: CASSLARANTEAFF. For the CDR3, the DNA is TGTGCCAGCAGCTTGGCCAGGGCGAACACTGAAGCTTTCTTT.

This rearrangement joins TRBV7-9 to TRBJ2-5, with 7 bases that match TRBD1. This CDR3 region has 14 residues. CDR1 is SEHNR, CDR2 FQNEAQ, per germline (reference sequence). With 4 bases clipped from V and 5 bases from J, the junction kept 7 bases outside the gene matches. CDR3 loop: CASSSGTARETQYF. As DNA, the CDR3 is TGTGCCAGCAGCTCGGGGACAGCCCGGGAGACCCAGTACTTC.

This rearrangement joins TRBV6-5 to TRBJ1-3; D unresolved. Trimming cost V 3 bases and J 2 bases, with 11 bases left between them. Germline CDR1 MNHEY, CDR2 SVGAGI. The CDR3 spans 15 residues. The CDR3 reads CASSYRRMAGNTIYF. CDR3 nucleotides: TGTGCCAGCAGTTATCGGAGAATGGCTGGAAACACCATATATTTT.

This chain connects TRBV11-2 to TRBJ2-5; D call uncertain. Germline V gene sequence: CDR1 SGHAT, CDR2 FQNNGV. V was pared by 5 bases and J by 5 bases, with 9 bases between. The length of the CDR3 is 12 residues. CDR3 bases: TGTGCCAGCAGCGACGTCGGGGAGACCCAGTACTTC. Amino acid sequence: CASSDVGETQYF.

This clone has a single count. The CDR3 DNA reads TGTGCCAGCAGCGTGGGTTGGGGGACAGGGAGCACAGATACGCAGTATTTT. Translating it yields CASSVGWGTGSTDTQYF. The V call is TRBV9, the J call TRBJ2-3, with TRBD1 identical over 9 bases. After removal of 2 bases from V and 0 bases from J, the junction contained 7 bases not matched to a gene. Germline V gene sequence: CDR1 SGDLS, CDR2 YYNGEE. CDR3 length: 17 amino acids.

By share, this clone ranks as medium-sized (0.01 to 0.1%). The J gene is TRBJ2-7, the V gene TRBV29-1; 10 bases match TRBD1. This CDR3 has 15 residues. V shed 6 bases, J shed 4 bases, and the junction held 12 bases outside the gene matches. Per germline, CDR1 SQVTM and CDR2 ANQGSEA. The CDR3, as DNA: TGCAGCGTCAATACCCAGACAGGGGGCCGGTACGAGCAGTACTTC. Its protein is CSVNTQTGGRYEQYF.

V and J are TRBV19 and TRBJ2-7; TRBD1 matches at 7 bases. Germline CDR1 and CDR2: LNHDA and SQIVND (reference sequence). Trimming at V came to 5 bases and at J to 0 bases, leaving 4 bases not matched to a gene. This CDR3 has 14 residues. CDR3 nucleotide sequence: TGTGCCAGTAGTGCTCGGACAGGCTCCTACGAGCAGTACTTC. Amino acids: CASSARTGSYEQYF.

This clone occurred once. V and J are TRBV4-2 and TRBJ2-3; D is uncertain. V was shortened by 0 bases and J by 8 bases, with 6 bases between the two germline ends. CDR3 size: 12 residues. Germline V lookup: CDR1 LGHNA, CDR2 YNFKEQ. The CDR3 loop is CASSQDSGTQYF. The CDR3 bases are TGTGCCAGCAGCCAAGATAGTGGTACGCAGTATTTT.

The DNA of the CDR3 is TGTGCCAGCAGCCACAGGGGACAGGGCGCAGGGGAGCAGTTCTTC. Protein product: CASSHRGQGAGEQFF. V is TRBV6-5 and J is TRBJ2-1, with 9 positions matching TRBD1. The CDR3 runs 15 residues. CDR1 and CDR2 from the germline V gene are MNHEY and SVGAGI. The J segment lost 10 bases and the V segment lost 6 bases, leaving 13 bases of the junction unmatched.

CDR3 DNA: TGCGCCCCATTTCAGGACAAATACTTC. It is translated as CAPFQDKYF. The chain recombines TRBV23-1 with TRBJ2-5, with a tentative D call TRBD1 (5 bases). TRBV23-1 qualifies as an ORF whose function is uncertain. The V end was cut by 11 bases, the J end by 14 bases, with 15 bases between. This CDR3 is built from 9 residues.

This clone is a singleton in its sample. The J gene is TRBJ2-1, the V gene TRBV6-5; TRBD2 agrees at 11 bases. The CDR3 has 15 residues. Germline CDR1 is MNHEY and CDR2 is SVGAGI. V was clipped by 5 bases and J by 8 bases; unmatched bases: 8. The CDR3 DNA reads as TGTGCCAGCAGTCCCCTAGCGGGGGGAAGACATGAGCAGTTCTTC. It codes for CASSPLAGGRHEQFF.

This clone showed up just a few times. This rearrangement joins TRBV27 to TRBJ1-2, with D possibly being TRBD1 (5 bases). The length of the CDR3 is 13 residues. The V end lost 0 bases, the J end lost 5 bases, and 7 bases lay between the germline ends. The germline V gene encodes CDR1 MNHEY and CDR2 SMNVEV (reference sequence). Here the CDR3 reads CASSLSPGYGYTF. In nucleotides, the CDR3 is TGTGCCAGCAGTTTATCACCAGGGTATGGCTACACCTTC.

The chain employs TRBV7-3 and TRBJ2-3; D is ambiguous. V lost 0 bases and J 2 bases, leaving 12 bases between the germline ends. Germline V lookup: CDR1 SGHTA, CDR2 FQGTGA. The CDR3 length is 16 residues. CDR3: CASSLTVVPVTDTQYF. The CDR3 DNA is TGTGCCAGCAGCTTAACGGTAGTCCCAGTCACAGATACGCAGTATTTT. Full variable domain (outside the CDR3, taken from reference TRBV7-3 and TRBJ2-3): GAGVSQTPSNKVTEKGKYVELRCDPISGHTALYWYRQSLGQGPEFLIYFQGTGAADDSGLPNDRFFAVRPEGSVSTLKIQRTERGDSAVYLCASSLTVVPVTDTQYFGPGTRLTVL.

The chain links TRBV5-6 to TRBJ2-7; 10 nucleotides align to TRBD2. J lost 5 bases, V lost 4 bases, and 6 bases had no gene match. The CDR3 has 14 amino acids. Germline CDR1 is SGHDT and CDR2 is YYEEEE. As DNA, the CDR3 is TGTGCCAGCAGCCTGAGCGGGGGGGCCGACGAGCAGTACTTC. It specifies CASSLSGGADEQYF.

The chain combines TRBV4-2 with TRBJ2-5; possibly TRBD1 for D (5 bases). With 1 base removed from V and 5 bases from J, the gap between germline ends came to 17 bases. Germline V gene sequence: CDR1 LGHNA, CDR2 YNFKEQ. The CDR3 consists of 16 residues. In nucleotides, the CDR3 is TGTGCCAGCAGCCAAGGAAGGGGTATGGGGTGGGAGACCCAGTACTTC. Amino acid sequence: CASSQGRGMGWETQYF.

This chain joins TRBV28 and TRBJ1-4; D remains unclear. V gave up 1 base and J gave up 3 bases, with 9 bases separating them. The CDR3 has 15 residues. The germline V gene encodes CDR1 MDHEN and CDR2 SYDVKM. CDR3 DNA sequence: TGTGCCAGCAGTTTATCGGCGGCACCTAATGAAAAACTGTTTTTT. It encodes CASSLSAAPNEKLFF.

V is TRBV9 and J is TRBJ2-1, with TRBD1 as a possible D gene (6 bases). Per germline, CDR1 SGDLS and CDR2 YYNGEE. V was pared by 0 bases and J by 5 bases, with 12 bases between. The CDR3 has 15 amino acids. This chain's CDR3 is CASSVATGQDNEQFF. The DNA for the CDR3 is TGTGCCAGCAGCGTAGCAACAGGGCAAGACAATGAGCAGTTCTTC.

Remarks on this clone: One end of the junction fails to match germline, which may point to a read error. The chain's CDR3 is CASSLDPNYGYTF. The CDR3 nucleotides are TGCGCCAGCAGTTTGGACCCTAACTATGGCTACACCTTC. The V call is TRBV5-1, the J call TRBJ1-2; D ambiguous. CDR3 length: 13 amino acids. Germline CDR1 is SGHRS and CDR2 is YFSETQ.

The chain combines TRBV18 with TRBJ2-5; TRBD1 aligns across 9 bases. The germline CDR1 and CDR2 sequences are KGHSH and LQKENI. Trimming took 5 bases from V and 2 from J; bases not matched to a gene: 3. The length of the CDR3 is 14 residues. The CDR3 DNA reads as TGTGCCAGCTCAGCACAGGGGGCTCAAGAGACCCAGTACTTC. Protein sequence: CASSAQGAQETQYF.

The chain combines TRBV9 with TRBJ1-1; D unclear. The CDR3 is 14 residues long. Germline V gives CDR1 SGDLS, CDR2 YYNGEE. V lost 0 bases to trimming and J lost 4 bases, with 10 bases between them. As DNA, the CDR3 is TGTGCCAGCAGCGTAGATATAGGATTCACTGAAGCTTTCTTT. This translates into CASSVDIGFTEAFF.